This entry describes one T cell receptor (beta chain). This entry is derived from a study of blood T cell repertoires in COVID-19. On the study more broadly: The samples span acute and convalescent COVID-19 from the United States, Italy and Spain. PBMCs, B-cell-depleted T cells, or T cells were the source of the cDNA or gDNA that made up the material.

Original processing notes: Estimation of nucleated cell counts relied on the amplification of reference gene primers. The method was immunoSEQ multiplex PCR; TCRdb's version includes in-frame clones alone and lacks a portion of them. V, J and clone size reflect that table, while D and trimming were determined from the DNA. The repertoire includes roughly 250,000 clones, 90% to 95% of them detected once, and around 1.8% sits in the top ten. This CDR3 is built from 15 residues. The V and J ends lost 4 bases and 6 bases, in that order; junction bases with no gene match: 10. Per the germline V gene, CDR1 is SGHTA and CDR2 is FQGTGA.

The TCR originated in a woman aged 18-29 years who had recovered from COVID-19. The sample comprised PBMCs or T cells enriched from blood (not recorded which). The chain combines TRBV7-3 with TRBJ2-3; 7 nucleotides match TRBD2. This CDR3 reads CASSWDAGVMDTQYF. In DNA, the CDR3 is TGTGCCAGCAGCTGGGATGCGGGGGTAATGGATACGCAGTATTTT.